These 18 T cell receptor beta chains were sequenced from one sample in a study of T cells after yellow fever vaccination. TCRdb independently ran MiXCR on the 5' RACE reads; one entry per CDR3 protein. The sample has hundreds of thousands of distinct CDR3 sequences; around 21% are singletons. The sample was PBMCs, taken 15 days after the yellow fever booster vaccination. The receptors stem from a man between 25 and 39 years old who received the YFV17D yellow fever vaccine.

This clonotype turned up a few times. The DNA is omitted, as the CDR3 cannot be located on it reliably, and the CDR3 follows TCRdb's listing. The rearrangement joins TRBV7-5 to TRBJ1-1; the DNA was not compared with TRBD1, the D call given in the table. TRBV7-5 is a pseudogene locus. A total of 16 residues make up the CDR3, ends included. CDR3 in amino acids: CISVPEAQTGFTEAFF.

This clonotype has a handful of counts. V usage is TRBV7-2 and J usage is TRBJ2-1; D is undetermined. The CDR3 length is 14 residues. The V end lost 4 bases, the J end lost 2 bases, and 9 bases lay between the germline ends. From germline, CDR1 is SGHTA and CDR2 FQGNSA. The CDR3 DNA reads TGTGCCAGCAGCTCCACGGGCCCCTACAATGAGCAGTTCTTC. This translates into CASSSTGPYNEQFF.

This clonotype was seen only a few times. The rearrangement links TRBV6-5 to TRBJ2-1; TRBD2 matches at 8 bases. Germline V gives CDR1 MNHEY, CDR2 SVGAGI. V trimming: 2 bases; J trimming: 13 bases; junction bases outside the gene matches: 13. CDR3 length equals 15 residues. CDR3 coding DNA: TGTGCCAGCAGTTACACTACGGGAGGGCCTAGTCTCCAGTTCTTC. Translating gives CASSYTTGGPSLQFF.

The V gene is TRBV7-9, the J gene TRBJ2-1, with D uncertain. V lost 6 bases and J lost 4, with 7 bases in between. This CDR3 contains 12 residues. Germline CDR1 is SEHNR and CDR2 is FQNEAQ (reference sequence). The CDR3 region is CASRHGYNEQFF. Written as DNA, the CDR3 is TGTGCCAGCAGACACGGGTACAATGAGCAGTTCTTC.

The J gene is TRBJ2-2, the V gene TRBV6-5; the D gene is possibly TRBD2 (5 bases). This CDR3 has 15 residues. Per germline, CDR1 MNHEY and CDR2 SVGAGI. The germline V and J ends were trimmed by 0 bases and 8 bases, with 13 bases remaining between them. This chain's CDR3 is CASSYSPGDPGELFF. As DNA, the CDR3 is TGTGCCAGCAGTTACTCCCCCGGGGATCCTGGGGAGCTGTTTTTT.

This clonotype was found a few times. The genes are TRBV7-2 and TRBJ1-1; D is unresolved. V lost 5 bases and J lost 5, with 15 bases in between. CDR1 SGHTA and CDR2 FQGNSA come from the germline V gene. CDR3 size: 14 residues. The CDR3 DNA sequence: TGTGCCAGCAGCCTACACCAGGCTCAGACTGAAGCTTTCTTT. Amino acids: CASSLHQAQTEAFF.

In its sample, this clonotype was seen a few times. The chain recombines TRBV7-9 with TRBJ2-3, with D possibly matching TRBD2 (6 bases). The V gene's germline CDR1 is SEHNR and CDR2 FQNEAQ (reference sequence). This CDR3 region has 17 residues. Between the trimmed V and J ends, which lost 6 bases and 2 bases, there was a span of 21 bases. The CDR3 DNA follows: TGTGCCAGCAGACCGGGAGATAGGAGGGCCGACACAGATACGCAGTATTTT. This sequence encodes CASRPGDRRADTDTQYF. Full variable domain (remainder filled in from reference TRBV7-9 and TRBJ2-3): DTGVSQNPRHKITKRGQNVTFRCDPISEHNRLYWYRQTLGQGPEFLTYFQNEAQLEKSRLLSDRFSAERPKGSFSTLEIQRTEQGDSAMYLCASRPGDRRADTDTQYFGPGTRLTVL.

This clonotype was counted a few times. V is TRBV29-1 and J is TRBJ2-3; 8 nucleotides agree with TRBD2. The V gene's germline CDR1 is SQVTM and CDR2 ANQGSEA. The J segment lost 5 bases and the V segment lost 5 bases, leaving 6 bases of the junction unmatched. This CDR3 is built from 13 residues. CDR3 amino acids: CSVQAGAGDTQYF. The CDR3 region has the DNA TGCAGCGTTCAAGCGGGAGCGGGAGATACGCAGTATTTT.

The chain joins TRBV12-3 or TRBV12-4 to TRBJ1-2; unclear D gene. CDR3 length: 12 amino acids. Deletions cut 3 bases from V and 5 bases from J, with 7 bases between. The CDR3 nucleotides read TGTGCCAGCAGTTTTATGGGTTATGGCTACACCTTC. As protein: CASSFMGYGYTF.

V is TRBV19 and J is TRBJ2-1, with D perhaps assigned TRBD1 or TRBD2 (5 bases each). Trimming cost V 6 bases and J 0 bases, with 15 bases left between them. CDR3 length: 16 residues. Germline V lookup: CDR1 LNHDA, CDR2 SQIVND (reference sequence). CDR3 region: CASSRFPRGSYNEQFF. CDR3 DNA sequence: TGTGCCAGTAGCCGCTTTCCGAGGGGCTCCTACAATGAGCAGTTCTTC.

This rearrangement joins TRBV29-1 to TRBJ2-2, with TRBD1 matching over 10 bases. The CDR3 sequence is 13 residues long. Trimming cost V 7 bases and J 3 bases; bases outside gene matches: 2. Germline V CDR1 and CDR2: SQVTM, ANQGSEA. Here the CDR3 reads CSADRGHTGELFF. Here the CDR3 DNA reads TGCAGCGCTGACAGGGGGCACACCGGGGAGCTGTTTTTT.

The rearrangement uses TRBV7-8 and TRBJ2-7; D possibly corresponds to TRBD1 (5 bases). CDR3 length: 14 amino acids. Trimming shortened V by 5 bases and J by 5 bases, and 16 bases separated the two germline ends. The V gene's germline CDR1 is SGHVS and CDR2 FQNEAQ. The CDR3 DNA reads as TGTGCCAGCAGCCGACTGAAGGGGCAGGACGAGCAGTACTTC. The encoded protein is CASSRLKGQDEQYF.

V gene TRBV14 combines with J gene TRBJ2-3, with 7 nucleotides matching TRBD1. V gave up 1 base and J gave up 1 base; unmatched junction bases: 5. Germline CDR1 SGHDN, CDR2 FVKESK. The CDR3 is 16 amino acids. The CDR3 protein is CASSQVATGRTDTQYF. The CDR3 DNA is TGTGCCAGCAGCCAAGTTGCGACAGGGCGCACAGATACGCAGTATTTT.

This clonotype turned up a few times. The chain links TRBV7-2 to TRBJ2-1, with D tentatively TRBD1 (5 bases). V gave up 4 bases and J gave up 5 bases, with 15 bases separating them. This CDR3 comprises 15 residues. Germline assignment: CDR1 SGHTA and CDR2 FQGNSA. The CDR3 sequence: CASSSAGPWDNEQFF. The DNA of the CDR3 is TGTGCCAGCAGCTCAGCAGGGCCCTGGGACAATGAGCAGTTCTTC.

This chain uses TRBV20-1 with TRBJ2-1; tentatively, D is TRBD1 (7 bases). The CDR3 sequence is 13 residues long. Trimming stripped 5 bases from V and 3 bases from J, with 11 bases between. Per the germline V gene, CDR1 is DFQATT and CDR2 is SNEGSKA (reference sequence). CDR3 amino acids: CSARQGLYNEQFF. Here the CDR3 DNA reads TGCAGTGCTCGACAGGGACTCTACAATGAGCAGTTCTTC.

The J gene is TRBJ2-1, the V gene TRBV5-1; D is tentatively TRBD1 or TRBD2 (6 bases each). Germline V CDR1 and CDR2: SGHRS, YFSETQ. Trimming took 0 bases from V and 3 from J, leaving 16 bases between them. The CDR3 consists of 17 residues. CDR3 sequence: CASSLALVRGLYNEQFF. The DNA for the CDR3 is TGCGCCAGCAGCTTGGCCCTTGTACGGGGGCTCTACAATGAGCAGTTCTTC.

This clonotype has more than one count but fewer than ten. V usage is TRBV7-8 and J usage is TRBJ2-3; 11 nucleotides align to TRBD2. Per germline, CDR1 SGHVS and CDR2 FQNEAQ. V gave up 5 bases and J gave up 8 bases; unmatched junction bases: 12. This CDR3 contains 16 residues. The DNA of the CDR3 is TGTGCCAGCAGCATCGGGACTAGCGGAACTCAAGTTACGCAGTATTTT. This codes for CASSIGTSGTQVTQYF.

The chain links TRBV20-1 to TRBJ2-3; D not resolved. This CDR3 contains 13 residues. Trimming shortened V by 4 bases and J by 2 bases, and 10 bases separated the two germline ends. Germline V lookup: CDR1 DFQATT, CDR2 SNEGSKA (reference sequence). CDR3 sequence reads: CSANGPITDTQYF. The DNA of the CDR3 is TGCAGTGCTAATGGGCCGATCACAGATACGCAGTATTTT.